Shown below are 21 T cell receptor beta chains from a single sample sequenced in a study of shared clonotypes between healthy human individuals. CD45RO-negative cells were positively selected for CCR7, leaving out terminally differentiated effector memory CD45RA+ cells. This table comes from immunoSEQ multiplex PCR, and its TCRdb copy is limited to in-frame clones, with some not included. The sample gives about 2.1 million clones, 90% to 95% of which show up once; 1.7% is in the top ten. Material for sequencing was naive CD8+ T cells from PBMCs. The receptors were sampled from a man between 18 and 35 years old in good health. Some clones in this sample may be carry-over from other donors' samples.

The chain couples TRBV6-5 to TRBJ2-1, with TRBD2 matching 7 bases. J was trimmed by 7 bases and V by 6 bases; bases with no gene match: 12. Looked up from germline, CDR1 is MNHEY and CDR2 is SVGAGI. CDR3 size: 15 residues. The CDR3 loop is CASSLLAGVGNEQFF. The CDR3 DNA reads TGTGCCAGCAGCCTGCTTGCGGGAGTAGGAAATGAGCAGTTCTTC.

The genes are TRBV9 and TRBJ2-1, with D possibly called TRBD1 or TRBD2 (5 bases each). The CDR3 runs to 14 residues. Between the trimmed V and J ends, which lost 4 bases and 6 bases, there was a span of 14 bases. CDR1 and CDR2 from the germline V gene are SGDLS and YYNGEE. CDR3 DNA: TGTGCCAGCAGCACCCCGGGGCTCCCCAATGAGCAGTTCTTC. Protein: CASSTPGLPNEQFF.

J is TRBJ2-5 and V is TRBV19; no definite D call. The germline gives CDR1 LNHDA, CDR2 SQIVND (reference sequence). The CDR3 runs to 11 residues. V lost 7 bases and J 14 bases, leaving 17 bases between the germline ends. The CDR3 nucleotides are TGTGCCAGTATAACTCTAAGAGACCTCTACTTC. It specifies CASITLRDLYF.

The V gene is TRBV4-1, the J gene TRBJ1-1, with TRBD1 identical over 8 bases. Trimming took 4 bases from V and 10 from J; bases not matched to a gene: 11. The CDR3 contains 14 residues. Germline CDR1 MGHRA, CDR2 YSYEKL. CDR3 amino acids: CASSPEPGGGGAFF. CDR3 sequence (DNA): TGCGCCAGCAGCCCAGAGCCAGGGGGCGGGGGAGCTTTCTTT.

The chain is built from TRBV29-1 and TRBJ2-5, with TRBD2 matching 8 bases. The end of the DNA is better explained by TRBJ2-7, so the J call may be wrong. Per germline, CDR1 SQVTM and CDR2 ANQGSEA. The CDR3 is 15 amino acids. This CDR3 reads CSVGRGVAGNYEQYF. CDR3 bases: TGCAGCGTGGGACGGGGAGTAGCGGGGAACTACGAGCAGTACTTC.

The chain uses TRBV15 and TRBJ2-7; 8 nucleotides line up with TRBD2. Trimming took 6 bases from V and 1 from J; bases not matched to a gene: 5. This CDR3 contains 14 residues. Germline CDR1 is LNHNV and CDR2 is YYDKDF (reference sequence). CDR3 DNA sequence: TGTGCCACCAGGCGGGGGGCGAGGTCCTACGAGCAGTACTTC. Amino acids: CATRRGARSYEQYF.

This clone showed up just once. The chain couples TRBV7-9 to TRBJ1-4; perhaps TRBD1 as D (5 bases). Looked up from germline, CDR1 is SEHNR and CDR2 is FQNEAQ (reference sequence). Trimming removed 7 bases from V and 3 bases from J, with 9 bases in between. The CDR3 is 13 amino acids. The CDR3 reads CASTEGPNEKLFF. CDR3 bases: TGTGCCAGCACGGAGGGGCCTAATGAAAAACTGTTTTTT.

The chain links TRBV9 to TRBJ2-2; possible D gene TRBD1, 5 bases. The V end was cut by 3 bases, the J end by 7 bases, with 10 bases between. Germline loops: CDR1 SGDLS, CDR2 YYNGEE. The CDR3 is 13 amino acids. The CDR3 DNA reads TGTGCCAGCAGCGGTAAAGGGGACGGGGAGCTGTTTTTT. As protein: CASSGKGDGELFF.

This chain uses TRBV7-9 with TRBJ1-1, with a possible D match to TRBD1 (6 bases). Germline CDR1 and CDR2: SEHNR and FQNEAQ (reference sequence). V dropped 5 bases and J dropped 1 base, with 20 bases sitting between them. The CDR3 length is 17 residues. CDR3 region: CASSPAKGTNKNTEAFF. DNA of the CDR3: TGTGCCAGCAGCCCAGCGAAAGGGACAAACAAGAACACTGAAGCTTTCTTT.

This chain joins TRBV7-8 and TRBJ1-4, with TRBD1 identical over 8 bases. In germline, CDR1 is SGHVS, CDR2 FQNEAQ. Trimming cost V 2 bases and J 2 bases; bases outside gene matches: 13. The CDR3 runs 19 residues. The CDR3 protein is CASSLLRPPGGGTNEKLFF. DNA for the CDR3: TGTGCCAGCAGCTTATTGAGACCACCAGGGGGCGGCACTAATGAAAAACTGTTTTTT.

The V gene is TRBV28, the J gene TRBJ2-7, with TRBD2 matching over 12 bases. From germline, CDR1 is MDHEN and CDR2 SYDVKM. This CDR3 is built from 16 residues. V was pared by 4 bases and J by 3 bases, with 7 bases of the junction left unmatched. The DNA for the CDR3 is TGTGCCAGCAGTTCCGTAAGACTAGCGGGAGTCTACGAGCAGTACTTC. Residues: CASSSVRLAGVYEQYF.

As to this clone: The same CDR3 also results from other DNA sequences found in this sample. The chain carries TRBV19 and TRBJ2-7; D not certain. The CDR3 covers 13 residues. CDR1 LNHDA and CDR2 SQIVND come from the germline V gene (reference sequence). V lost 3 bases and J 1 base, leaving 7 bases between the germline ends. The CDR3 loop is CASSMTPSYEQYF. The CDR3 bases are TGTGCCAGTAGTATGACACCTTCCTACGAGCAGTACTTC.

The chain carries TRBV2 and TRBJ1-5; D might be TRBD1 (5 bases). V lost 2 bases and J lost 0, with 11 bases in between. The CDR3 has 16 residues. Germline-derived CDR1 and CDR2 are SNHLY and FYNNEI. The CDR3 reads CASSESGVPSNQPQHF. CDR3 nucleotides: TGTGCCAGCAGTGAATCGGGGGTTCCTAGCAATCAGCCCCAGCATTTT.

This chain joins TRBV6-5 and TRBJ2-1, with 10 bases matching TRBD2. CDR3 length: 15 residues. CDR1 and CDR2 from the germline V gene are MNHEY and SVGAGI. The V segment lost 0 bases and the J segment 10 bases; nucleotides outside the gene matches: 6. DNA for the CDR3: TGTGCCAGCAGTTACTCGACTAGCGGGTCTCGGGAGCAGTTCTTC. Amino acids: CASSYSTSGSREQFF.

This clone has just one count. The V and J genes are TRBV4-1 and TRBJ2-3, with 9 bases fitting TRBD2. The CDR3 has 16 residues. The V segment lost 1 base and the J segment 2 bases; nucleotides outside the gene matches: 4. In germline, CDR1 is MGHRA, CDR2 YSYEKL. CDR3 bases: TGCGCCAGCAGCCAAGTTGTAGCGGGGGTCACAGATACGCAGTATTTT. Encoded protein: CASSQVVAGVTDTQYF.

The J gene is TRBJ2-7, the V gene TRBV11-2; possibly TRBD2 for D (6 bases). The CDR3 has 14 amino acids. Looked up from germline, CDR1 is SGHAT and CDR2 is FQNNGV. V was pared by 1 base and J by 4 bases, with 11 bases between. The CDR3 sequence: CASSLGGVVYEQYF. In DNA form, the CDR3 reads TGTGCCAGCAGCTTAGGGGGGGTAGTATACGAGCAGTACTTC. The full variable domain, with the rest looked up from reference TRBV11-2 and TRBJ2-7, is EAGVAQSPRYKIIEKRQSVAFWCNPISGHATLYWYQQILGQGPKLLIQFQNNGVVDDSQLPKDRFSAERLKGVDSTLKIQPAKLEDSAVYLCASSLGGVVYEQYFGPGTRLTVT.

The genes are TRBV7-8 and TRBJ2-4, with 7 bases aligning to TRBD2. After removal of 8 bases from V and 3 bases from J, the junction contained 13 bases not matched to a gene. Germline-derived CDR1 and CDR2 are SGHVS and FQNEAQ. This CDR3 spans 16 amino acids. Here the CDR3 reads CASSPSGGRSKNIQYF. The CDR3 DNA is TGTGCCAGCTCCCCCTCGGGAGGAAGGAGCAAAAACATTCAGTACTTC.

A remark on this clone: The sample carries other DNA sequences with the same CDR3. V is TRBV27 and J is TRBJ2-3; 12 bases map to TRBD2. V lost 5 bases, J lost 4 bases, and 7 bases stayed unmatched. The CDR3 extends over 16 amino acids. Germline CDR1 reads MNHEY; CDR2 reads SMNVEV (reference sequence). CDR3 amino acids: CASSPLLAGGPDTQYF. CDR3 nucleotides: TGTGCCAGCAGTCCCCTCCTAGCGGGAGGGCCAGATACGCAGTATTTT.

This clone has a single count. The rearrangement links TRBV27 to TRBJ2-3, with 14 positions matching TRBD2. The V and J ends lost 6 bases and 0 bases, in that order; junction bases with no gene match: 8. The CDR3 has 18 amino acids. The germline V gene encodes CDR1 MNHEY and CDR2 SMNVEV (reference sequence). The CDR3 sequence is CASRGLAGEPISTDTQYF. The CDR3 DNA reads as TGTGCCAGCAGGGGACTAGCGGGGGAACCCATTAGCACAGATACGCAGTATTTT.

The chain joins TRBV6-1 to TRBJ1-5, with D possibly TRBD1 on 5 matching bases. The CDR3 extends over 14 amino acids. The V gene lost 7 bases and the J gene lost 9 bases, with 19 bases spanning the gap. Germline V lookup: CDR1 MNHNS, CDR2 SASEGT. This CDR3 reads CASNPGPTHRPQHF. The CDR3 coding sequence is TGTGCCAGCAACCCGGGACCGACCCATAGGCCCCAGCATTTT.

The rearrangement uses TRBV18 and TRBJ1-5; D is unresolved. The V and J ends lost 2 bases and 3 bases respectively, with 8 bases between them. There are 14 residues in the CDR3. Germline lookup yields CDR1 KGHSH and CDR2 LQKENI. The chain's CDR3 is CASSPDRYNQPQHF. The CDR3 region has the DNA TGTGCCAGCTCACCAGACCGCTACAATCAGCCCCAGCATTTT.